This T cell receptor (beta chain) was recorded in a study of beta chain features in type 1 diabetes. The table lists this clone with a few counts. Its specificity is unknown. General study results and limits: Shorter TCRB CDR3s, moderately but significantly so, were found in Type 1 diabetes patients in all four CD4+ subsets.

From germline, CDR1 is SGHTA and CDR2 FQGNSA. The CDR3 spans 12 residues. V lost 5 bases, J lost 6 bases, and 11 bases lay in between. Isolated RNA was reverse transcribed in full, so expressed TCRB transcripts were sequenced. Using immunoSEQ multiplex PCR, the repertoire was profiled, and TCRdb retains in-frame clones only, with some absent. The sample has 640,000 or so clones, over 11% seen once; the top ten hold around 0.04%. The sample taken for sequencing was naive CD4+ T cells from blood. This sequence joins TRBV7-2 and TRBJ2-7, with D maybe TRBD2 (5 bases). The receptor's source is a man between 18 and 29 years old with type 1 diabetes. The CDR3 DNA sequence: TGTGCCAGCAGCCGAGGGATGGGCGAGCAGTACTTC. Translated, it gives CASSRGMGEQYF.